This T cell receptor (beta chain) was documented in a study of blood T cell repertoires in COVID-19. Study summary: The study drew acute and convalescent COVID-19 samples from the United States, Italy and Spain. T cells, B-cell-depleted T cells, or PBMCs provided the cDNA or gDNA that served as material.

This clone was seen only a few times. CDR1 SGHVS and CDR2 FNYEAQ come from the germline V gene. The ends lost 6 bases at V and 0 bases at J; junction bases unmatched: 2. This CDR3 has 16 amino acids. Per the authors' pipeline: Scientists estimated how many nucleated cells there were by amplifying reference gene primers. Here immunoSEQ multiplex PCR was the method, and the copy in TCRdb shows in-frame clones only, minus some. V and J calls and clone size are as listed in that table; D and trimming were resolved from the DNA. The sample records 35,000 to 55,000 clones, about 85% being singletons. This receptor was taken from a human donor in a cohort sampled during active COVID-19. The genes are TRBV7-6 and TRBJ2-1, with 13 bases fitting TRBD2. The sequencing input was peripheral blood. CDR3 nucleotide sequence: TGTGCCAGCAGTAGGACTAGCGGGAGCTCCTACAATGAGCAGTTCTTC. Translated, it gives CASSRTSGSSYNEQFF.